One and the same sample provided the 6 T cell receptor beta chains below, sequenced in a study of OX40 agonist ivuxolimab in advanced cancers. The table came from immunoSEQ multiplex PCR; TCRdb's copy has only in-frame clones and leaves some out. This table holds more than 9,000 clones, 69% found once. The source was CD4+ or CD8+ T cells sorted from blood, collected in a trial of the OX40 agonist ivuxolimab. These TCRs come from an adult with an advanced solid tumor such as melanoma, head and neck, liver or kidney cancer.

The sample holds one count of this clone. The rearrangement joins TRBV6-4 to TRBJ2-3, with no clear D. V lost 7 bases and J 2 bases, leaving 22 bases between the germline ends. Germline V CDR1 and CDR2: MRHNA, SNTAGT. The CDR3 is made up of 17 amino acids. CDR3 DNA sequence: TGTGCCAGCATCCCCGATCGCCCTGATCCCCACACAGATACGCAGTATTTT. The encoded protein is CASIPDRPDPHTDTQYF.

By sample fraction, this clone is medium-sized. The CDR3 region is CASSEAGGDTGELFF. The DNA for the CDR3 is TGTGCCAGCAGTGAGGCCGGGGGGGACACCGGGGAGCTGTTTTTT. This chain links TRBV2 with TRBJ2-2; 8 bases agree with TRBD2. The CDR3 spans 15 residues. V gave up 3 bases and J gave up 3 bases; unmatched junction bases: 3. Germline V lookup: CDR1 SNHLY, CDR2 FYNNEI.

The chain combines TRBV2 with TRBJ2-1; D is possibly TRBD1 (6 bases). Germline loops: CDR1 SNHLY, CDR2 FYNNEI. CDR3 length equals 13 residues. V gave up 8 bases and J gave up 5 bases, with 13 bases separating them. Written as DNA, the CDR3 is TGTGCCAGCTATAACAGGGATAACAATGAGCAGTTCTTC. This sequence encodes CASYNRDNNEQFF.

The chain employs TRBV6-5 and TRBJ1-1, with no clear D. V dropped 5 bases and J dropped 4 bases, with 14 bases sitting between them. Germline V CDR1 and CDR2: MNHEY, SVGAGI. CDR3 size: 14 residues. In nucleotides, the CDR3 is TGTGCCAGCAGTCCGTCAATAGGGAGCACTGAAGCTTTCTTT. Protein product: CASSPSIGSTEAFF.

J is TRBJ2-7 and V is TRBV6-5, with a weak D call TRBD2 (5 bases). Germline loops: CDR1 MNHEY, CDR2 SVGAGI. The length of the CDR3 is 13 residues. Trimming took off 9 bases at V and 7 bases at J, with 19 bases between the two ends. The CDR3 coding sequence is TGTGCCAGTAAAGGGTACGGACCGGGGGAGCAGTACTTC. Residues: CASKGYGPGEQYF.

A single count supports this clone. The genes are TRBV19 and TRBJ2-7, with D maybe TRBD2 (5 bases). Germline CDR1 is LNHDA and CDR2 is SQIVND (reference sequence). V dropped 0 bases and J dropped 3 bases, with 12 bases sitting between them. CDR3 length equals 15 residues. In DNA form, the CDR3 reads TGTGCCAGTAGTATAGAATCGAGGGCAGGCTACGAGCAGTACTTC. Protein sequence: CASSIESRAGYEQYF.